Each of the 13 T cell receptor beta chains below was sequenced from the same sample in a study of T cell repertoires in cytomegalovirus infection. TCRdb fed the reads into MiXCR, producing one record per CDR3 protein. Here the sample spans 600,000 to 700,000 distinct CDR3 sequences, roughly a third being singletons. The antigens for these receptors are not known. The specimen comprised cultured PBMCs, sampled from culture after CMV antigen stimulation. The origin of the receptors is a human donor in good health (CMV status not recorded). Some clones in this sample may be carry-over from other donors' samples.

The rearrangement uses TRBV19 and TRBJ2-4; D unresolved. The CDR3 has 11 residues. Germline V gene lookup returns CDR1 LNHDA and CDR2 SQIVND (reference sequence). The CDR3, as DNA: TGTGGCTCGAGCCAAGAAAACATTCAGTACTTC. Translated, it gives CGSSQENIQYF.

Only one count was recorded for this clonotype. The gene calls are TRBV18 and TRBJ2-7; no clear D gene. Germline CDR1 is KGHSH and CDR2 is LQKENI. Trimming stripped 8 bases from V and 2 bases from J, with 16 bases between. The CDR3 contains 14 residues. The CDR3 region has the DNA TGTGCCAGCCAAGGAAGTGGGCAGGCCTACGAGCAGTACTTC. Amino acids: CASQGSGQAYEQYF.

The V call is TRBV6-1, the J call TRBJ1-6, with TRBD1 identical over 10 bases. The CDR3 is 15 amino acids. From germline, CDR1 is MNHNS and CDR2 SASEGT. Trimming cost V 6 bases and J 10 bases; bases outside gene matches: 9. CDR3 sequence: CASRQPGQGWSPLHF. CDR3 coding DNA: TGTGCCAGCAGACAACCGGGACAGGGGTGGTCACCCCTCCACTTT.

This sequence joins TRBV5-1 and TRBJ2-1, with TRBD2 matching 7 bases. CDR3 size: 15 residues. V lost 4 bases to trimming and J lost 7 bases; unmatched junction nucleotides: 11. Germline loops: CDR1 SGHRS, CDR2 YFSETQ. CDR3 DNA sequence: TGCGCCAGCAGCCCCAATACATTTAGCGGGAATGAGCAGTTCTTC. Its translation: CASSPNTFSGNEQFF.

V and J are TRBV7-6 and TRBJ1-2, with TRBD1 matching 9 bases. Germline loops: CDR1 SGHVS, CDR2 FNYEAQ. The CDR3 is 17 residues long. V lost 5 bases and J lost 2; bases outside the gene matches: 12. The CDR3 sequence is CASSRSLLGTGNYGYTF. The DNA for the CDR3 is TGTGCCAGCAGCCGGAGCTTATTAGGGACAGGGAACTATGGCTACACCTTC. The entire variable domain, with the rest obtained from reference TRBV7-6 and TRBJ1-2, is as follows: GAGVSQSPRYKVTKRGQDVALRCDPISGHVSLYWYRQALGQGPEFLTYFNYEAQQDKSGLPNDRFSAERPEGSISTLTIQRTEQRDSAMYRCASSRSLLGTGNYGYTFGSGTRLTVV.

The chain carries TRBV7-2 and TRBJ2-5; 9 bases are a match to TRBD1. The CDR3 spans 15 residues. Germline-derived CDR1 and CDR2 are SGHTA and FQGNSA. Unmatched junction bases numbered 6, after V lost 5 bases and J lost 2 bases. CDR3 protein: CASSPGTGRQETQYF. In DNA form, the CDR3 reads TGTGCCAGCAGCCCGGGGACAGGGCGTCAAGAGACCCAGTACTTC. Complete variable domain (other parts from reference TRBV7-2 and TRBJ2-5): GAGVSQSPSNKVTEKGKDVELRCDPISGHTALYWYRQSLGQGLEFLIYFQGNSAPDKSGLPSDRFSAERTGGSVSTLTIQRTQQEDSAVYLCASSPGTGRQETQYFGPGTRLLVL.

This clonotype was detected many times. The V gene is TRBV7-2, the J gene TRBJ2-5, with unresolved D. The CDR3 totals 14 residues. Trimming removed 5 bases from V and 0 bases from J, with 10 bases in between. Germline V gives CDR1 SGHTA, CDR2 FQGNSA. The CDR3 DNA reads as TGTGCCAGCAGCGCAACTTCGTACCAAGAGACCCAGTACTTC. Encoded protein: CASSATSYQETQYF. Full variable domain (outside the CDR3, taken from reference TRBV7-2 and TRBJ2-5): GAGVSQSPSNKVTEKGKDVELRCDPISGHTALYWYRQSLGQGLEFLIYFQGNSAPDKSGLPSDRFSAERTGGSVSTLTIQRTQQEDSAVYLCASSATSYQETQYFGPGTRLLVL.

The chain carries TRBV2 and TRBJ2-7; D may be TRBD1 (6 bases). V was trimmed by 4 bases and J by 4 bases, leaving 14 bases between them. There are 14 residues in the CDR3. Germline V gives CDR1 SNHLY, CDR2 FYNNEI. The CDR3 is CASSAEDSSYEQYF. The CDR3 coding sequence is TGTGCCAGCAGTGCCGAGGACAGTTCTTACGAGCAGTACTTC.

CDR3 DNA: TGTGCCAGCAGCCAGCCCGAAAATGAAAAACTGTTTTTT. This gives the protein CASSQPENEKLFF. This sequence joins TRBV5-4 and TRBJ1-4; no definite D call. The V and J ends lost 4 bases and 5 bases respectively, with 9 bases between them. This CDR3 spans 13 amino acids. CDR1 is SGHNT and CDR2 is YYREEE in the germline V gene (reference sequence).

Here the CDR3 DNA reads TGTGCCAGCAGTCGGACCCTTACAACAAACTATGGCTACACCTTC. It encodes CASSRTLTTNYGYTF. This chain uses TRBV6-5 with TRBJ1-2, with D unclear. Trimming removed 5 bases from V and 2 bases from J, with 15 bases in between. This CDR3 has 15 amino acids. Germline CDR1 and CDR2: MNHEY and SVGAGI.

The rearrangement joins TRBV7-6 to TRBJ2-7, with D perhaps being TRBD1 or TRBD2 (6 bases each). CDR3 size: 15 residues. V was shortened by 2 bases and J by 5 bases, with 16 bases between the two germline ends. The germline V gene encodes CDR1 SGHVS and CDR2 FNYEAQ. The CDR3: CASSLRGAGEDEQYF. CDR3 bases: TGTGCCAGCAGCTTAAGAGGGGCAGGGGAGGACGAGCAGTACTTC. Filled out from reference TRBV7-6 and TRBJ2-7, the complete variable domain reads GAGVSQSPRYKVTKRGQDVALRCDPISGHVSLYWYRQALGQGPEFLTYFNYEAQQDKSGLPNDRFSAERPEGSISTLTIQRTEQRDSAMYRCASSLRGAGEDEQYFGPGTRLTVT.

The chain joins TRBV2 to TRBJ1-6, with 7 positions matching TRBD1. The CDR3 contains 15 residues. Per germline, CDR1 SNHLY and CDR2 FYNNEI. The trim removed 4 bases at V and 5 bases at J, leaving 5 bases unmatched. For the CDR3, the DNA is TGTGCCAGCAGTGGGCAGACAGGGAATAATTCACCCCTCCACTTT. This encodes CASSGQTGNNSPLHF. Using reference TRBV2 and TRBJ1-6 for the parts outside the CDR3, the full variable domain is EPEVTQTPSHQVTQMGQEVILRCVPISNHLYFYWYRQILGQKVEFLVSFYNNEISEKSEIFDDQFSVERPDGSNFTLKIRSTKLEDSAMYFCASSGQTGNNSPLHFGNGTRLTVT.

V is TRBV7-6 and J is TRBJ1-6, with TRBD1 matching 7 bases. V trimming: 4 bases; J trimming: 7 bases; junction bases outside the gene matches: 10. This CDR3 comprises 16 residues. Germline CDR1 SGHVS, CDR2 FNYEAQ. This CDR3 is CASSSGETGTNSPLHF. The CDR3, as DNA: TGTGCCAGCAGCTCGGGGGAGACAGGGACCAATTCACCCCTCCACTTT.